The source of this T cell receptor beta chain is a study of PD-1 blockade in classical Hodgkin lymphoma. Points from the study as a whole: Repertoire differences lack defined causes, possibly disease activity or prior therapy. According to reports, newly diagnosed patients had lower baseline TCR diversity than healthy donors, and relapsed/refractory patients had lower baseline TCR diversity still.

Germline V CDR1 and CDR2: LNHDA, SQIVND (reference sequence). The CDR3 has 15 amino acids. Between the trimmed V and J ends, which lost 7 bases and 8 bases, there was a span of 21 bases. The method was immunoSEQ multiplex PCR; TCRdb's version includes in-frame clones alone and lacks a portion of them. Found here are roughly 20,000 clones, roughly four fifths of them singletons; the top ten hold roughly 1.2%. Time point defined: newly diagnosed, previously untreated cHL patient sample. Out of thawed PBMCs, magnetic negative selection purified CD4+ T cells. Acting as the comparison were PBMCs from newly diagnosed, untreated classical Hodgkin lymphoma. A word on this clone: What it binds is unknown.

Sequencing was done on a sample of CD4+ T cells from blood. This TCR derives from a human donor with classical Hodgkin lymphoma. The chain has TRBV19 and TRBJ2-4; perhaps TRBD1 as D (6 bases). The CDR3 DNA is TGTGCCAGTACCCCCGGTCTGGCTGCAGGGGACATTCAGTACTTC. Its translation is CASTPGLAAGDIQYF.